Below are 16 T cell receptor beta chains sequenced from a single sample in a study of T cell repertoires in cytomegalovirus infection. A single record per CDR3 protein comes from TCRdb applying MiXCR to the reads. The sample contains about 110,000 distinct CDR3 sequences, less than 55% of which appear only once. For these receptors, no antigen is known. Sample: CD8+ T cells from cultured PBMCs, taken from culture after CMV antigen stimulation. These receptors were obtained from a human donor in good health (CMV status not recorded). Some clones in this sample may be carry-over from other donors' samples.

The chain employs TRBV28 and TRBJ2-7, with TRBD2 as a possible D gene (6 bases). There are 16 residues in the CDR3. Germline CDR1 reads MDHEN; CDR2 reads SYDVKM. V was clipped by 5 bases and J by 4 bases, with 21 bases between them. The CDR3: CASSRLGRGLPYEQYF. CDR3 in DNA: TGTGCCAGCAGTCGGTTAGGGCGGGGATTACCTTACGAGCAGTACTTC.

In its sample, this clonotype was seen a few times. The rearrangement joins TRBV11-2 to TRBJ2-4; D could derive from TRBD1 or TRBD2 (6 bases each). This CDR3 spans 14 amino acids. Germline CDR1 SGHAT, CDR2 FQNNGV. The V end lost 0 bases, the J end lost 6 bases, and 9 bases lay between the germline ends. The CDR3 loop is CASSLEGGGNIQYF. The CDR3 DNA reads as TGTGCCAGCAGCTTAGAAGGGGGAGGAAACATTCAGTACTTC.

The chain joins TRBV5-1 to TRBJ2-2; unclear D gene. Germline V lookup: CDR1 SGHRS, CDR2 YFSETQ. Trimming left V 7 bases short and J 1 base short, with 14 bases between. This CDR3 is 15 amino acids long. CDR3: CASSLDLRNTGELFF. CDR3 nucleotide sequence: TGCGCCAGCTCTCTAGACCTTAGGAACACCGGGGAGCTGTTTTTT.

The table lists this clonotype with many counts. The CDR3 is CASTGGLAGFYEQYF. CDR3 DNA sequence: TGTGCCAGCACCGGAGGACTCGCGGGCTTCTACGAGCAGTACTTC. The chain links TRBV7-9 to TRBJ2-7; maybe TRBD2 (5 bases). Germline V gene data show CDR1 as SEHNR and CDR2 as FQNEAQ (reference sequence). The germline V and J ends were trimmed by 7 bases and 3 bases, with 19 bases remaining between them. This CDR3 comprises 15 residues.

The V gene is TRBV27, the J gene TRBJ2-7; no clear D. CDR3 length: 13 amino acids. Germline lookup yields CDR1 MNHEY and CDR2 SMNVEV (reference sequence). V lost 1 base and J 3 bases, leaving 7 bases between the germline ends. CDR3 amino acids: CASSLFIGYEQYF. DNA for the CDR3: TGTGCCAGCAGTTTATTTATCGGCTACGAGCAGTACTTC.

This chain connects TRBV27 to TRBJ1-5; unclear D gene. The germline V gene has CDR1 MNHEY and CDR2 SMNVEV (reference sequence). V gave up 3 bases and J gave up 6 bases, with 9 bases separating them. This CDR3 has 13 residues. The CDR3 protein is CASSFMRAQPQHF. CDR3 nucleotide sequence: TGTGCCAGCAGTTTTATGAGGGCTCAGCCCCAGCATTTT.

This clonotype came up a few times. The rearrangement links TRBV7-9 to TRBJ2-2; the match to TRBD2 covers 13 bases. The length of the CDR3 is 16 residues. V gave up 3 bases and J gave up 7 bases; unmatched junction bases: 5. Germline CDR1 SEHNR, CDR2 FQNEAQ (reference sequence). CDR3 nucleotides: TGTGCCAGCAGCTTTGGACTAGCGGGGGATGGCGGGGAGCTGTTTTTT. Translating gives CASSFGLAGDGGELFF.

The V call is TRBV6-5, the J call TRBJ2-1; a weak D match, TRBD1 (6 bases). The germline V gene has CDR1 MNHEY and CDR2 SVGAGI. V was cut by 5 bases and J by 6 bases, with 14 bases left in between. This CDR3 spans 14 amino acids. CDR3 sequence reads: CASSPIGQINEQFF. CDR3 in DNA: TGTGCCAGCAGTCCTATTGGACAGATCAATGAGCAGTTCTTC.

This clonotype was picked up one time. The chain has TRBV2 and TRBJ2-1, with TRBD2 as a possible D gene (6 bases). Germline lookup yields CDR1 SNHLY and CDR2 FYNNEI. The CDR3 extends over 16 amino acids. Trimming pared 6 bases from V and 0 bases from J, leaving 15 bases between. CDR3 in amino acids: CASRGPGLGSYNEQFF. CDR3 nucleotide sequence: TGTGCCAGCAGGGGACCGGGACTTGGCTCCTACAATGAGCAGTTCTTC.

This chain links TRBV5-4 with TRBJ2-7; D remains ambiguous. V lost 0 bases to trimming and J lost 3 bases, with 10 bases between them. Germline values: CDR1 SGHNT, CDR2 YYREEE (reference sequence). The CDR3 runs 14 residues. As DNA, the CDR3 is TGTGCCAGCAGCTTGGGAGGCCAGCTCTACGAGCAGTACTTC. Protein sequence: CASSLGGQLYEQYF.

The chain uses TRBV30 and TRBJ2-3; D is possibly TRBD1 (6 bases). V was shortened by 5 bases and J by 2 bases, with 17 bases between the two germline ends. Germline values: CDR1 GTSNPN, CDR2 SVGIG (reference sequence). The CDR3 is 15 residues long. The CDR3: CAWDASQGYTDTQYF. The CDR3 region has the DNA TGTGCCTGGGACGCCTCCCAGGGGTACACAGATACGCAGTATTTT.

The chain employs TRBV19 and TRBJ2-1; D remains ambiguous. The CDR3 totals 11 residues. Per the germline V gene, CDR1 is LNHDA and CDR2 is SQIVND (reference sequence). Trimming shortened V by 6 bases and J by 4 bases, and 4 bases separated the two germline ends. The CDR3: CASRTYNEQFF. Written as DNA, the CDR3 is TGTGCCAGTAGAACATACAATGAGCAGTTCTTC.

The chain uses TRBV7-6 and TRBJ1-1; D ambiguous. In germline, CDR1 is SGHVS, CDR2 FNYEAQ. This CDR3 contains 14 residues. Deletions cut 4 bases from V and 1 base from J, with 10 bases between. CDR3 sequence reads: CASSSSEGNTEAFF. CDR3 bases: TGTGCCAGCAGCTCGTCCGAAGGGAACACTGAAGCTTTCTTT.

The V gene is TRBV11-2, the J gene TRBJ1-2; possibly TRBD1 for D (5 bases). This CDR3 comprises 11 residues. Trimming cost V 7 bases and J 10 bases, with 13 bases left between them. The V gene's germline CDR1 is SGHAT and CDR2 FQNNGV. For the CDR3, the DNA is TGTGCCAGCATCCCGGGGACGGCCTACACCTTC. Translated: CASIPGTAYTF.

This clonotype was recorded a few times. This sequence joins TRBV30 and TRBJ1-5, with D hard to call. This CDR3 spans 13 amino acids. The germline CDR1 and CDR2 sequences are GTSNPN and SVGIG (reference sequence). V dropped 3 bases and J dropped 0 bases, with 6 bases sitting between them. The CDR3 sequence: CAWRDNSNQPQHF. The CDR3 bases are TGTGCCTGGAGGGATAATAGCAATCAGCCCCAGCATTTT.

This clonotype has only a few counts. The chain employs TRBV7-8 and TRBJ2-3; D unclear. Trimming pared 5 bases from V and 3 bases from J, leaving 3 bases between. This CDR3 region has 11 residues. The germline V gene has CDR1 SGHVS and CDR2 FQNEAQ. CDR3 sequence: CASSMTDTQYF. The CDR3 region has the DNA TGTGCCAGCAGCATGACAGATACGCAGTATTTT.